This T cell receptor (beta chain) was retrieved from a study of blood T cell repertoires in COVID-19. Study processing details: Nucleated cell number was recorded as an estimate derived from reference gene primer amplification. Profiled with immunoSEQ multiplex PCR; TCRdb holds only in-frame clones, not every one. V and J calls and clone size are copied from that table; D and trimming were computed from the DNA. The repertoire holds just over 90,000 clones, with about 77% as singletons. The CDR3 spans 18 residues. The trim removed 2 bases at V and 5 bases at J, leaving 6 bases unmatched. The TCR originated in a human donor in a cohort sampled during active COVID-19. The J gene is TRBJ2-2, the V gene TRBV23-1; 15 nucleotides align to TRBD2. TRBV23-1 belongs to the ORF category, with a function that is uncertain. The sample was peripheral blood. CDR3 loop: CASSQGLAGGPRTGELFF. The CDR3 coding sequence is TGCGCCAGCAGTCAAGGACTAGCGGGAGGGCCCAGGACCGGGGAGCTGTTTTTT.